The entry below describes one T cell receptor beta chain. Its target is unknown. This entry belongs to a study of T cell responses to AZD1222 COVID-19 vaccine. Study results and limitations: Only a handful of AZD1222 recipients, five to seven in all, had baseline seropositivity. Donors, mostly white British, included more females; clonal diversity was possibly underestimated.

Measured with immunoSEQ multiplex PCR; TCRdb has only the in-frame clones, and not every one. The sample shows 150,000 or so clones, approximately 92% of them seen only once. The sequences come from peripheral blood, collected 28 days after the second AZD1222 dose. The clonotype originates from an adult who received the AZD1222 COVID-19 vaccine.

The CDR3 is CASSLDGIRSNEQFF. As DNA, the CDR3 is TGTGCCAGCAGCTTAGACGGAATCAGGTCCAATGAGCAGTTCTTC. The chain is built from TRBV7-9 and TRBJ2-1, with unresolved D. In germline, CDR1 is SEHNR, CDR2 FQNEAQ (reference sequence). V lost 1 base, J lost 6 bases, and 13 bases lay in between. This CDR3 region has 15 residues.